These 27 T cell receptor beta chains were sequenced from one sample in a study of graft-versus-host responses after intestinal transplantation. TCRdb keeps only in-frame clones here, not all; method: immunoSEQ multiplex PCR. The table shows fewer than 15,000 clones, with almost 30% occurring only once. Source: alloreactive CD4+ T cells from a mixed lymphocyte reaction culture, taken before intestinal transplant. The sample's subset: CFSE-low proliferating T cells sorted from roughly six-day pre-transplant mixed lymphocyte reaction (GvH or HvG direction). These receptors came from a human patient who received an intestinal transplant.

The chain carries TRBV25-1 and TRBJ1-1; D is uncertain. The CDR3 is 16 amino acids. The V gene lost 2 bases and the J gene lost 1 base, with 14 bases spanning the gap. Germline V gene sequence: CDR1 MGHDK, CDR2 SYGVNS. CDR3 residues: CASSERTPSGNTEAFF. The DNA for the CDR3 is TGTGCCAGCAGTGAAAGGACTCCTTCGGGGAACACTGAAGCTTTCTTT.

The table lists this clone with a few counts. This rearrangement joins TRBV6-9 to TRBJ2-7; 8 positions match TRBD2. J lost 3 bases, V lost 3 bases, and 4 bases had no gene match. This CDR3 has 14 amino acids. Per the germline V gene, CDR1 is MNHGY and CDR2 is SVAAGI. CDR3 sequence reads: CASSYVAGGYEQYF. CDR3 nucleotides: TGTGCCAGCAGTTACGTCGCGGGAGGCTACGAGCAGTACTTC.

The chain recombines TRBV28 with TRBJ2-7; tentatively, D is TRBD2 (7 bases). Germline V gene lookup returns CDR1 MDHEN and CDR2 SYDVKM. Trimming removed 3 bases at V and 2 bases at J, with 14 bases between. The CDR3 extends over 15 amino acids. The CDR3 spells CASSFGRGIAYEQYF. For the CDR3, the DNA is TGTGCCAGCAGTTTTGGGAGGGGGATCGCCTACGAGCAGTACTTC.

This clone was picked up a small number of times. The chain recombines TRBV11-3 with TRBJ2-1; no clear D. The CDR3 extends over 16 amino acids. The V end was cut by 4 bases, the J end by 0 bases, with 13 bases between. Looked up from germline, CDR1 is SGHNT and CDR2 is YENEEA. The DNA of the CDR3 is TGTGCCAGCAGCTATAATGGACGGAGCTCCTACAATGAGCAGTTCTTC. It yields the protein CASSYNGRSSYNEQFF. Variable domain in full (rest from reference TRBV11-3 and TRBJ2-1): EAGVVQSPRYKIIEKKQPVAFWCNPISGHNTLYWYLQNLGQGPELLIRYENEEAVDDSQLPKDRFSAERLKGVDSTLKIQPAELGDSAVYLCASSYNGRSSYNEQFFGPGTRLTVL.

This clone came up a few times. The chain employs TRBV28 and TRBJ1-5; perhaps TRBD1 as D (5 bases). V dropped 6 bases and J dropped 2 bases, with 17 bases sitting between them. In germline, CDR1 is MDHEN, CDR2 SYDVKM. CDR3 size: 16 residues. In nucleotides, the CDR3 is TGTGCCAGCAGCCCCGGGACCCGGGGGGGCAATCAGCCCCAGCATTTT. Translating gives CASSPGTRGGNQPQHF.

There are a few counts of this clone. The rearrangement links TRBV7-3 to TRBJ2-7; tentative D call: TRBD1 (5 bases). The germline V and J ends were trimmed by 1 base and 4 bases, with 8 bases remaining between them. Germline assignment: CDR1 SGHTA and CDR2 FQGTGA. This CDR3 has 13 amino acids. This chain's CDR3 is CASSLNRNYEQYF. The DNA of the CDR3 is TGTGCCAGCAGCTTAAACAGGAATTACGAGCAGTACTTC.

This clone is labeled as medium-sized. The chain combines TRBV6-5 with TRBJ2-7, with D perhaps TRBD1 or TRBD2 (5 bases each). CDR1 is MNHEY and CDR2 is SVGAGI in the germline V gene. CDR3 length equals 15 residues. Trimming shortened V by 2 bases and J by 4 bases, and 15 bases separated the two germline ends. CDR3 sequence reads: CASSYRDQGRYEQYF. The CDR3 region has the DNA TGTGCCAGCAGTTACCGGGACCAGGGCCGGTACGAGCAGTACTTC.

This clone ranks as medium-sized (0.01 to 0.1%). The V and J genes are TRBV10-3 and TRBJ2-7; D is possibly TRBD2 (6 bases). This CDR3 is 15 amino acids long. Trimming left V 4 bases short and J 1 base short, with 14 bases between. Germline V gene sequence: CDR1 ENHRY, CDR2 SYGVKD. The CDR3 sequence is CAISATGVLSYEQYF. The CDR3 region has the DNA TGTGCCATCAGTGCGACGGGGGTCTTGTCCTACGAGCAGTACTTC.

This clone appeared a few times. This CDR3 reads CASSQGPGGGLLGYGYTF. The CDR3 DNA sequence: TGTGCCAGCTCACAAGGGCCTGGGGGGGGACTCCTCGGCTATGGCTACACCTTC. The V gene is TRBV18, the J gene TRBJ1-2; a possible D gene is TRBD1 (5 bases). The CDR3 sequence is 18 residues long. V gave up 4 bases and J gave up 4 bases, with 25 bases separating them. Germline V gene lookup returns CDR1 KGHSH and CDR2 LQKENI. Filled out from reference TRBV18 and TRBJ1-2, the complete variable domain reads NAGVMQNPRHLVRRRGQEARLRCSPMKGHSHVYWYRQLPEEGLKFMVYLQKENIIDESGMPKERFSAEFPKEGPSILRIQQVVRGDSAAYFCASSQGPGGGLLGYGYTFGSGTRLTVV.

The chain uses TRBV11-2 and TRBJ1-2; D call uncertain. V gave up 3 bases and J gave up 1 base, with 9 bases separating them. CDR1 and CDR2 (germline): SGHAT, FQNNGV. The CDR3 is made up of 14 amino acids. CDR3 amino acids: CASSFRENNYGYTF. The DNA for the CDR3 is TGTGCCAGCAGCTTCAGAGAGAATAACTATGGCTACACCTTC.

This clone has just a few counts. The V call is TRBV4-2, the J call TRBJ2-7, with TRBD2 identical over 12 bases. The ends lost 4 bases at V and 2 bases at J; junction bases unmatched: 3. Germline loops: CDR1 LGHNA, CDR2 YNFKEQ. The CDR3 consists of 15 residues. The CDR3 sequence: CASSLGLAGTYEQYF. The CDR3, as DNA: TGTGCCAGCAGCCTCGGACTAGCGGGGACCTACGAGCAGTACTTC.

The chain employs TRBV7-2 and TRBJ1-5; D remains unclear. Looked up from germline, CDR1 is SGHTA and CDR2 is FQGNSA. V lost 2 bases, J lost 3 bases, and 5 bases lay in between. This CDR3 has 13 residues. The CDR3 DNA reads as TGTGCCAGCAGCTTACGGTACAATCAGCCCCAGCATTTT. Translating it yields CASSLRYNQPQHF.

The gene calls are TRBV14 and TRBJ1-2, with 7 positions matching TRBD1. The CDR3 sequence is 13 residues long. With V trimmed by 1 base and J by 9 bases, 5 bases remained unmatched. CDR1 SGHDN and CDR2 FVKESK come from the germline V gene. DNA of the CDR3: TGTGCCAGCAGCCAAGTGATAGGGGGCAGCTACACCTTC. Amino acid sequence: CASSQVIGGSYTF.

This sequence joins TRBV6-6 and TRBJ1-1; D remains unclear. With 8 bases removed from V and 1 base from J, the gap between germline ends came to 8 bases. This CDR3 has 12 residues. Germline V gene sequence: CDR1 MNHNY, CDR2 SVGAGI (reference sequence). CDR3 DNA: TGTGCCAGCCGAGATAGGAACACTGAAGCTTTCTTT. Its translation: CASRDRNTEAFF.

The chain combines TRBV19 with TRBJ2-1, with D uncertain. Deletions cut 1 base from V and 4 bases from J, with 8 bases between. The CDR3 consists of 14 residues. Germline lookup yields CDR1 LNHDA and CDR2 SQIVND (reference sequence). CDR3 loop: CASSIVATYNEQFF. The CDR3 DNA reads TGTGCCAGTAGTATAGTGGCCACGTACAATGAGCAGTTCTTC.

V gene TRBV28 combines with J gene TRBJ2-3, with D tentatively TRBD1 (6 bases). The germline CDR1 and CDR2 sequences are MDHEN and SYDVKM. The CDR3 loop spans 16 amino acids. Trimming removed 1 base at V and 1 base at J, with 12 bases between. Written as DNA, the CDR3 is TGTGCCAGCAGTTTATCTACCCCAGGGGGCACAGATACGCAGTATTTT. It yields the protein CASSLSTPGGTDTQYF.

This clone was seen only a few times. The chain joins TRBV5-5 to TRBJ1-5, with D possibly matching TRBD1 (6 bases). With 2 bases removed from V and 2 bases from J, the gap between germline ends came to 8 bases. Germline CDR1 and CDR2: SGHKS and YYEKEE (reference sequence). The length of the CDR3 is 14 residues. The CDR3 sequence is CASSLQGRNQPQHF. As DNA, the CDR3 is TGTGCCAGCAGCTTACAGGGTCGCAATCAGCCCCAGCATTTT.

Within the sample, this clone is medium-sized. The V gene is TRBV21-1, the J gene TRBJ2-7; TRBD2, the D gene given by the table, was not confirmed from the DNA. TRBV21-1 is classified as a pseudogene. The CDR3 sequence is 14 residues long. In DNA, the CDR3 is TGTGCCAGCAGCATGAGGGAGGTCGGCTACGAGCAGTACTTC. This gives the protein CASSMREVGYEQYF.

V is TRBV28 and J is TRBJ2-5, with D tentatively TRBD2 (8 bases). There are 14 residues in the CDR3. CDR1 is MDHEN, CDR2 SYDVKM, per germline. Trimming took off 6 bases at V and 2 bases at J, with 13 bases between the two ends. CDR3 region: CASRGGGGQETQYF. In nucleotides, the CDR3 is TGTGCCAGCAGAGGGGGCGGGGGGCAAGAGACCCAGTACTTC.

This clone has just a few counts. This CDR3 is CAISDGLAGRETQYF. The CDR3 coding sequence is TGTGCCATCAGTGACGGACTAGCGGGAAGGGAGACCCAGTACTTC. The chain joins TRBV10-3 to TRBJ2-5; 12 nucleotides line up with TRBD2. V shed 3 bases and J 5 bases; nucleotides not matched to a gene: 4. The CDR3 length is 15 residues. Germline V gene sequence: CDR1 ENHRY, CDR2 SYGVKD.

The chain uses TRBV10-1 and TRBJ1-3; D is possibly TRBD1 (5 bases). In germline, CDR1 is WNHNN, CDR2 SYGVQD (reference sequence). The germline V and J ends were trimmed by 0 bases and 0 bases, with 12 bases remaining between them. The CDR3 spans 17 residues. The CDR3 is CASSESVPGLSGNTIYF. CDR3 DNA sequence: TGCGCCAGCAGTGAGTCGGTTCCGGGACTCTCTGGAAACACCATATATTTT.

J is TRBJ2-1 and V is TRBV18, with 11 bases that match TRBD2. The V and J ends lost 5 bases and 5 bases, in that order; junction bases with no gene match: 5. Germline CDR1 is KGHSH and CDR2 is LQKENI. The CDR3 totals 15 residues. DNA of the CDR3: TGTGCCAGCTCAGCACTAGCGGGAGCCGACAATGAGCAGTTCTTC. It yields the protein CASSALAGADNEQFF.

V usage is TRBV19 and J usage is TRBJ1-4; D gene uncertain. Per germline, CDR1 LNHDA and CDR2 SQIVND (reference sequence). V was pared by 5 bases and J by 7 bases, with 17 bases between. The length of the CDR3 is 15 residues. The CDR3 spells CASSPSRALSEKLFF. For the CDR3, the DNA is TGTGCCAGTAGTCCCTCGAGGGCCCTTAGTGAAAAACTGTTTTTT.

There are a few counts of this clone. The chain uses TRBV6-5 and TRBJ2-7; 7 bases are a match to TRBD2. There are 15 residues in the CDR3. Germline CDR1 reads MNHEY; CDR2 reads SVGAGI. The V gene end was trimmed by 7 bases and the J gene end by 3 bases; junction bases not matched to a gene: 12. The CDR3 DNA reads as TGTGCCAGCAACCGGGGAGGGAGGGCCAGCTACGAGCAGTACTTC. It yields the protein CASNRGGRASYEQYF.

The chain has TRBV30 and TRBJ1-2; unclear D gene. Germline V lookup: CDR1 GTSNPN, CDR2 SVGIG (reference sequence). CDR3 length: 13 amino acids. Trimming took 1 base from V and 0 from J, leaving 6 bases between them. CDR3 protein: CAWSAGTNYGYTF. The CDR3 nucleotides read TGTGCCTGGAGTGCCGGAACTAACTATGGCTACACCTTC.

This clone turned up a few times. V gene TRBV5-1 combines with J gene TRBJ2-1, with TRBD1 matching over 8 bases. The CDR3 covers 15 residues. CDR1 and CDR2 from the germline V gene are SGHRS and YFSETQ. The ends lost 0 bases at V and 7 bases at J; junction bases unmatched: 6. CDR3 bases: TGCGCCAGCAGCTTGGGACAGGGGTCTAGGAATGAGCAGTTCTTC. Amino acid sequence: CASSLGQGSRNEQFF.

This clone has a handful of counts. The chain is built from TRBV5-8 and TRBJ2-7; a weak D match, TRBD1 (5 bases). The CDR3 loop spans 14 amino acids. Germline CDR1 is SGHTS and CDR2 is YDEGEE. The V end was cut by 6 bases, the J end by 2 bases, with 15 bases between. CDR3 loop: CASTIGAAAYEQYF. CDR3 DNA: TGTGCCAGCACGATTGGGGCGGCCGCCTACGAGCAGTACTTC.